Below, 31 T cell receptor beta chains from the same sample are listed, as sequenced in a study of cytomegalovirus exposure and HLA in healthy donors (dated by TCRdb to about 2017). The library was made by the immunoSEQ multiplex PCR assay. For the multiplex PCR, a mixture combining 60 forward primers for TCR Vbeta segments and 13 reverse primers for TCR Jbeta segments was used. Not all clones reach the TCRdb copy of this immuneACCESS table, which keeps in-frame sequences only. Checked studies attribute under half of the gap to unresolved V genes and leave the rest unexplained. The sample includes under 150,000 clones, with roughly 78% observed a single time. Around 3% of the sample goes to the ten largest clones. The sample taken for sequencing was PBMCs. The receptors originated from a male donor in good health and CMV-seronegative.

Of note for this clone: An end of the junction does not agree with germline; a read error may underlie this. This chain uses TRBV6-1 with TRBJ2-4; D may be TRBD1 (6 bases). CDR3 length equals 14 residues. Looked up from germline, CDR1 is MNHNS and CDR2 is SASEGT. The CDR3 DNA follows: TGTGCCAGCAGGGGGGACACCCTAAAAAACAGTCAGTACTTC. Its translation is CASRGDTLKNSQYF.

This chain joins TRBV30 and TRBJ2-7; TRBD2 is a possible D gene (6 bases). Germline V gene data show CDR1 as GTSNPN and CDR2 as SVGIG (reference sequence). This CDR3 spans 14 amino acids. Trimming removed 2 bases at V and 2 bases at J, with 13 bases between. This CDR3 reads CAWSSRDWPYEQYF. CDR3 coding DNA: TGTGCCTGGAGTAGTCGGGACTGGCCCTACGAGCAGTACTTC. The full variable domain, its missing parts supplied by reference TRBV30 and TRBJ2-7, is SQTIHQWPATLVQPVGSPLSLECTVEGTSNPNLYWYRQAAGRGLQLLFYSVGIGQISSEVPQNLSASRPQDRQFILSSKKLLLSDSGFYLCAWSSRDWPYEQYFGPGTRLTVT.

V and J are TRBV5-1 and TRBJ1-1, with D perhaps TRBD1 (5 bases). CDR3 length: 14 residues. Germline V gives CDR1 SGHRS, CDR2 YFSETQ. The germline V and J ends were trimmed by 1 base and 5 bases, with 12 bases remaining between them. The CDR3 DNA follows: TGCGCCAGCAGCTTGCTTCAGGGAGGTACTGAAGCTTTCTTT. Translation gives CASSLLQGGTEAFF. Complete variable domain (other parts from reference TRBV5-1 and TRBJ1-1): KAGVTQTPRYLIKTRGQQVTLSCSPISGHRSVSWYQQTPGQGLQFLFEYFSETQRNKGNFPGRFSGRQFSNSRSEMNVSTLELGDSALYLCASSLLQGGTEAFFGQGTRLTVV.

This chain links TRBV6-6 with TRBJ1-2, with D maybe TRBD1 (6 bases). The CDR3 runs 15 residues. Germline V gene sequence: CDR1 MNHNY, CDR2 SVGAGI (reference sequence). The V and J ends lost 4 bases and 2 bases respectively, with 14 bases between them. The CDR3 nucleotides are TGTGCCAGCAGTTTACAGGGTCGAGCGAACTATGGCTACACCTTC. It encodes CASSLQGRANYGYTF.

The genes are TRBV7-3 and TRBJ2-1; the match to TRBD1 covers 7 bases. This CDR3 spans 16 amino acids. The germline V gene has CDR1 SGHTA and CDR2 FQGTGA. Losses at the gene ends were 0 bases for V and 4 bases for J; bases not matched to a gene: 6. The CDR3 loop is CASSLTPGQRYNEQFF. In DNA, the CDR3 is TGTGCCAGCAGCTTAACGCCGGGACAGCGATACAATGAGCAGTTCTTC.

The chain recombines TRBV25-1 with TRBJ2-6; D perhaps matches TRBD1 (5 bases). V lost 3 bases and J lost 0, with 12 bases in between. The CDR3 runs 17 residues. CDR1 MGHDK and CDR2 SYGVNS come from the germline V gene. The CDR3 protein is CASSDRQPISGANVLTF. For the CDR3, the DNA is TGTGCCAGCAGTGACCGACAGCCGATCTCTGGGGCCAACGTCCTGACTTTC.

This CDR3 is CASSSGQVYGYTF. The CDR3 nucleotides read TGTGCCAGCAGTTCCGGACAGGTCTATGGCTACACCTTC. The genes are TRBV28 and TRBJ1-2; 7 nucleotides align to TRBD1. Germline CDR1 is MDHEN and CDR2 is SYDVKM. After removal of 4 bases from V and 4 bases from J, the junction contained 3 bases not matched to a gene. The length of the CDR3 is 13 residues.

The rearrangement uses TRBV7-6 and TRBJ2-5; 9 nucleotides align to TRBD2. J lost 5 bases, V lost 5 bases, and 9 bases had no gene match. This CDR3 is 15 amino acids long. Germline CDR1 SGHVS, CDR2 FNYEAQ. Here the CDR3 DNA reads TGTGCCAGCAGCCGCCGTCTAGCGGGACATGAGACCCAGTACTTC. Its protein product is CASSRRLAGHETQYF. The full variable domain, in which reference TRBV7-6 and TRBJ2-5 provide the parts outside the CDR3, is GAGVSQSPRYKVTKRGQDVALRCDPISGHVSLYWYRQALGQGPEFLTYFNYEAQQDKSGLPNDRFSAERPEGSISTLTIQRTEQRDSAMYRCASSRRLAGHETQYFGPGTRLLVL.

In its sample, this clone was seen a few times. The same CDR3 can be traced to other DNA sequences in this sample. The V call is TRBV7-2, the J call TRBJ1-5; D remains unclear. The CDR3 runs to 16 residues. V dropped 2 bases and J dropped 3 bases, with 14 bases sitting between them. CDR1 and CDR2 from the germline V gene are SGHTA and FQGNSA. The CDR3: CASSLSSSEANQPQHF. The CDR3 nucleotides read TGTGCCAGCAGCTTAAGTTCATCCGAGGCCAATCAGCCCCAGCATTTT.

CDR3 in DNA: TGTGCCTGGAGTGGTTCACTCTCTATATACACTGAAGCTTTCTTT. Translating gives CAWSGSLSIYTEAFF. J is TRBJ1-1 and V is TRBV30; D is ambiguous. Trimming took off 1 base at V and 3 bases at J, with 15 bases between the two ends. Germline assignment: CDR1 GTSNPN and CDR2 SVGIG (reference sequence). The CDR3 consists of 15 residues.

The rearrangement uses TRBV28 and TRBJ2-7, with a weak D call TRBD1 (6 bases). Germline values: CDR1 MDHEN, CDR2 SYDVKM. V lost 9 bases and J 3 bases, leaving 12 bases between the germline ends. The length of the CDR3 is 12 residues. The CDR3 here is CASLRDNYEQYF. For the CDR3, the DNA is TGTGCCAGTTTAAGGGACAACTACGAGCAGTACTTC. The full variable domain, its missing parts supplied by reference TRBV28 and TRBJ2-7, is DVKVTQSSRYLVKRTGEKVFLECVQDMDHENMFWYRQDPGLGLRLIYFSYDVKMKEKGDIPEGYSVSREKKERFSLILESASTNQTSMYLCASLRDNYEQYFGPGTRLTVT.

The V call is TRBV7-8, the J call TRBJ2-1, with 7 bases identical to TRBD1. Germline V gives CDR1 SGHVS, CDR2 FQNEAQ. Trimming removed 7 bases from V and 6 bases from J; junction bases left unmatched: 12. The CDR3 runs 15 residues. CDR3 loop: CASTTGQFFSNEQFF. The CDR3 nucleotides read TGTGCCAGCACCACGGGACAGTTTTTTTCCAATGAGCAGTTCTTC.

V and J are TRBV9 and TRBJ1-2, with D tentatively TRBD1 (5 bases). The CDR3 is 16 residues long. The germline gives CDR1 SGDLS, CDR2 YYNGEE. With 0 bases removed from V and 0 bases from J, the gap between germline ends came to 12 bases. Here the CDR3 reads CASSVVDSHSNYGYTF. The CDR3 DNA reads TGTGCCAGCAGCGTAGTAGACAGTCATTCTAACTATGGCTACACCTTC.

CDR3 amino acids: CASTGPDTSSTEAFF. The CDR3, as DNA: TGTGCCAGCACCGGCCCGGACACATCATCCACTGAAGCTTTCTTT. The chain employs TRBV2 and TRBJ1-1, with D perhaps matching TRBD1 (5 bases). Germline V gives CDR1 SNHLY, CDR2 FYNNEI. CDR3 size: 15 residues. The ends were cut back, 7 bases at V and 4 bases at J, with 19 bases in the middle. The full variable domain, its missing parts supplied by reference TRBV2 and TRBJ1-1, is EPEVTQTPSHQVTQMGQEVILRCVPISNHLYFYWYRQILGQKVEFLVSFYNNEISEKSEIFDDQFSVERPDGSNFTLKIRSTKLEDSAMYFCASTGPDTSSTEAFFGQGTRLTVV.

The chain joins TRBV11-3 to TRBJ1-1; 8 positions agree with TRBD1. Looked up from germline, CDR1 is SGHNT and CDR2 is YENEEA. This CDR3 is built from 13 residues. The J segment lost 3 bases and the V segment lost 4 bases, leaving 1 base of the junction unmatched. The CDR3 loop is CASSWDRYTEAFF. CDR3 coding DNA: TGTGCCAGCAGCTGGGACAGGTACACTGAAGCTTTCTTT.

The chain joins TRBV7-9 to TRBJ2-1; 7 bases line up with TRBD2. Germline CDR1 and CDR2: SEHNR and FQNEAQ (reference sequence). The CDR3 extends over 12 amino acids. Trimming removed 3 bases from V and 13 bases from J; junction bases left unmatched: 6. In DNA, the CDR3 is TGTGCCAGCAGCTTGGCTCCGGGAGGCCAGTTCTTC. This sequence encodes CASSLAPGGQFF.

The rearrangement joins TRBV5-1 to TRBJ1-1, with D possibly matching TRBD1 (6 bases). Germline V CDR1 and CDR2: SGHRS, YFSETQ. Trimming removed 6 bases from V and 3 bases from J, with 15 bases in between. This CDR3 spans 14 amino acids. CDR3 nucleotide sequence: TGCGCCAGCACCCGACATAAGGGGGACACTGAAGCTTTCTTT. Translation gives CASTRHKGDTEAFF.

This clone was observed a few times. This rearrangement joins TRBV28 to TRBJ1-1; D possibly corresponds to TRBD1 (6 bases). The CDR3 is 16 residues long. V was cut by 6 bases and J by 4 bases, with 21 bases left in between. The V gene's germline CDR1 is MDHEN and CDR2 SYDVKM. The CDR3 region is CASRTGLNHRATEAFF. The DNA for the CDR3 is TGTGCCAGCAGAACGGGGCTCAACCACAGGGCCACTGAAGCTTTCTTT.

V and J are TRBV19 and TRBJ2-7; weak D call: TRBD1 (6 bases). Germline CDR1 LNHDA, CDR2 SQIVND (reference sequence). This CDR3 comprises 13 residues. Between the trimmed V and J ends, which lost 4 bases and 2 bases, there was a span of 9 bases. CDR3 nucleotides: TGTGCCAGTAGTAATCAGGGGACCTACGAGCAGTACTTC. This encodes CASSNQGTYEQYF.

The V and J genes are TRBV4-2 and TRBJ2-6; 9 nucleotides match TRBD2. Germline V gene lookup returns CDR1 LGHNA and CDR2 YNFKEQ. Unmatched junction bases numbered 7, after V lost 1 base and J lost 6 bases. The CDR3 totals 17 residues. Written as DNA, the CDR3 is TGTGCCAGCAGCCAAGTAGAGGCGGGGGGGCCGGCCAACGTCCTGACTTTC. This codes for CASSQVEAGGPANVLTF.

In DNA, the CDR3 is TGTGCCAGCAGCTTAGTAGGTACAGGACAAGAGACCCAGTACTTC. Translation: CASSLVGTGQETQYF. The chain has TRBV7-6 and TRBJ2-5, with D possibly being TRBD1 (5 bases). The CDR3 loop spans 15 amino acids. Germline CDR1 SGHVS, CDR2 FNYEAQ. The germline V and J ends were trimmed by 1 base and 2 bases, with 11 bases remaining between them.

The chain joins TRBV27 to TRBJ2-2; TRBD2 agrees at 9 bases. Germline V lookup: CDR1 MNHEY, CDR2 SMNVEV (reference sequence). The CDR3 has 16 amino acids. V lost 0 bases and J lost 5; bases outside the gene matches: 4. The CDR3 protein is CASSLSSGGRTGELFF. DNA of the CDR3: TGTGCCAGCAGTTTATCTAGCGGGGGAAGGACCGGGGAGCTGTTTTTT.

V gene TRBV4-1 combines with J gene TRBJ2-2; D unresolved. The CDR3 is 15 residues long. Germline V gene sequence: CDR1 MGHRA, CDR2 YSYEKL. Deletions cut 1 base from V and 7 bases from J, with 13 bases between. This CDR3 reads CASSQGSSRGGELFF. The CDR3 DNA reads TGCGCCAGCAGCCAAGGCTCCTCTAGAGGCGGGGAGCTGTTTTTT.

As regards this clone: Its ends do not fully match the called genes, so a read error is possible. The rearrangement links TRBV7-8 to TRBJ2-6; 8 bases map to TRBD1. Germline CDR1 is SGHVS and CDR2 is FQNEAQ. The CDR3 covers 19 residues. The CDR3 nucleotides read TGTGCCAGCAGCTTAGGGTTACGGACAGGGATCTCTGGGGCCAACGGCCTGACTTTC. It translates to CASSLGLRTGISGANGLTF.

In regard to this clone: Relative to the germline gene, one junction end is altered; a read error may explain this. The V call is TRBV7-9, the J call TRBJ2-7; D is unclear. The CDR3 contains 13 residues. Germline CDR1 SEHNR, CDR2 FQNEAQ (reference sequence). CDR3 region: CSSSLGTTYEQYF. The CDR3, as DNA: TGTTCCAGCAGCTTAGGTACAACCTACGAGCAGTACTTC.

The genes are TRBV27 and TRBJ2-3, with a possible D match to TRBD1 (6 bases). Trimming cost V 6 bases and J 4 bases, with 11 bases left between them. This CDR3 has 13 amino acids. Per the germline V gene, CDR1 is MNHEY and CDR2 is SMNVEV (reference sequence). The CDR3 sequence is CASSVQGSDTQYF. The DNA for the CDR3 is TGTGCCAGCAGCGTGCAGGGGTCAGATACGCAGTATTTT.

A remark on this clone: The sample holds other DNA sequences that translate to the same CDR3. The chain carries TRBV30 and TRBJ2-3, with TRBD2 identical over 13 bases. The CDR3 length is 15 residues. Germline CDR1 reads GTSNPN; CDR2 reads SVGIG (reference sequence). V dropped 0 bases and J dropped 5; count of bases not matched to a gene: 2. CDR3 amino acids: CAWSVLAGGGDTQYF. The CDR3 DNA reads TGTGCCTGGAGTGTACTAGCGGGAGGGGGAGATACGCAGTATTTT.

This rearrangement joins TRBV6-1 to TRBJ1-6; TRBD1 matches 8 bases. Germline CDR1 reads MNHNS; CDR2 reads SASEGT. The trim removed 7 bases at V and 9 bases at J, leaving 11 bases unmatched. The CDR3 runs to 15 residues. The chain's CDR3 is CASTVETGAGSPLHF. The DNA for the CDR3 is TGTGCCAGCACCGTTGAGACAGGGGCTGGTTCACCCCTCCACTTT.

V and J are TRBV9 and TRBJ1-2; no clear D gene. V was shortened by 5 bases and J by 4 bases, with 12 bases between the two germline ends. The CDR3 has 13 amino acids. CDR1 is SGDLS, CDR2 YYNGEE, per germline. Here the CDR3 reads CASSGLLSYGYTF. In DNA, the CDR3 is TGTGCCAGCAGTGGACTTCTGTCCTATGGCTACACCTTC.

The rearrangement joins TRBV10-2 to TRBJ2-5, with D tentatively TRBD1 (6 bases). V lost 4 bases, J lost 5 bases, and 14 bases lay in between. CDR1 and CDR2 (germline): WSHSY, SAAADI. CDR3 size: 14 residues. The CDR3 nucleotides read TGCGCCAGCAGTGTGTCAGGGGCGTGGGAGACCCAGTACTTC. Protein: CASSVSGAWETQYF.

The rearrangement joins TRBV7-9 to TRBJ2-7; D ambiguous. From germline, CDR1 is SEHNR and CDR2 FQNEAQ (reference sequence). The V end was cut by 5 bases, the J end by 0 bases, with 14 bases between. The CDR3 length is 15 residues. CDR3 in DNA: TGTGCCAGCAGCGACCGGGTCTCTAGCTCCTACGAGCAGTACTTC. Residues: CASSDRVSSSYEQYF.